These 3 T cell receptor beta chains were sequenced from one sample in a study of shared clonotypes between healthy human individuals. CD45RO-negative cells were positively selected for CCR7, leaving out terminally differentiated effector memory CD45RA+ cells. Only in-frame clones appear in the TCRdb table, and some are missing; sequencing was by immunoSEQ multiplex PCR. The table has over 2,000,000 clones, 93% seen once; the top ten hold roughly 1.7%. Sample: naive CD8+ T cells from PBMCs. These receptors were obtained from a man between 18 and 29 years old in good health. Some clones in this sample may be carry-over from other donors' samples.

The chain links TRBV5-1 to TRBJ2-7, with D possibly TRBD1 on 6 matching bases. This CDR3 has 18 residues. The germline V gene encodes CDR1 SGHRS and CDR2 YFSETQ. The germline V and J ends were trimmed by 0 bases and 2 bases, with 21 bases remaining between them. CDR3 DNA sequence: TGCGCCAGCAGCTTGGGCTCCGATAGAACAGGGTCGCCCTACGAGCAGTACTTC. It yields the protein CASSLGSDRTGSPYEQYF.

This clone was counted a single time. The chain is built from TRBV9 and TRBJ2-2; 8 nucleotides match TRBD1. CDR3 length equals 16 residues. Germline V gene data show CDR1 as SGDLS and CDR2 as YYNGEE. The trim removed 3 bases at V and 1 base at J, leaving 5 bases unmatched. In DNA, the CDR3 is TGTGCCAGCAGCGCAAAGGACAGGGTGAACACCGGGGAGCTGTTTTTT. It specifies CASSAKDRVNTGELFF.

The gene calls are TRBV9 and TRBJ2-1; D uncertain. The V end lost 0 bases, the J end lost 5 bases, and 12 bases lay between the germline ends. CDR3 size: 15 residues. In germline, CDR1 is SGDLS, CDR2 YYNGEE. This CDR3 reads CASSVVVGRDNEQFF. The CDR3 DNA follows: TGTGCCAGCAGCGTAGTAGTGGGTAGAGACAATGAGCAGTTCTTC.